Listed below are T cell receptor beta chains from one sample, sequenced in a study of shared clonotypes between healthy human individuals. The method was immunoSEQ multiplex PCR; TCRdb's version includes in-frame clones alone and lacks a portion of them. The table records 1 million to 1.2 million clones, 70% to 85% of them present only once. Sequenced sample: memory CD4+ T cells from PBMCs. The receptors originated from a man between 18 and 35 years old in good health. Some clones in this sample may be carry-over from other donors' samples. The CDR3 runs from the conserved cysteine through the conserved F or W. The D gene is left open where the match is weak. Clone sizes are given selectively: once, few, many, or a class where the clone is expanded.

J gene,D gene,V gene,clone size,CDR3 DNA,CDR3 protein
TRBJ1-1,-,TRBV2,once,TGTGCCAGCAGTCCGAACCGAAAGGTTAACACTGAAGCTTTCTTT,CASSPNRKVNTEAFF
TRBJ2-5,-,TRBV10-3,-,TGTGCCATCAGTGAGTCAGTTAGTTCGGCCCAGTACTTC,CAISESVSSAQYF
TRBJ1-1,TRBD1,TRBV19,-,TGTGCCAGTAGGAACAGGGGGGCGGGTACTGAAGCTTTCTTT,CASRNRGAGTEAFF
TRBJ2-2,TRBD1,TRBV5-8,-,TGTGCCAGCAGCTGGGACAGGGAGAACACCGGGGAGCTGTTTTTT,CASSWDRENTGELFF
TRBJ2-2,-,TRBV28,-,TGTGCCAGCAGTTGGTCTTGGGAGCTGTTTTTT,CASSWSWELFF
TRBJ1-1,-,TRBV28,-,TGTGCCAGCAGTCAGCGAGGGGCCAGGACTGAAGCTTTCTTT,CASSQRGARTEAFF
TRBJ2-7,-,TRBV16,-,TGTGCCAGCAGCCAGTATCAGTTGGCAGGGGACCACGAGCAGTACTTC,CASSQYQLAGDHEQYF
TRBJ2-5,-,TRBV5-4,few,TGTGCCAGCAGCTTGAGCCCAGGGGCGATAAAAGAGACCCAGTACTTC,CASSLSPGAIKETQYF
TRBJ1-5,-,TRBV28,-,TGTGCCGCACAACAGGGTACAAGTAATCAGCCCCAGCATTTT,CAAQQGTSNQPQHF
TRBJ2-1,-,TRBV10-3,-,TGTGCCATCAGTGAGGGTCGGCGGGAAAGCTCCTACAATGAGCAGTTCTTC,CAISEGRRESSYNEQFF
TRBJ1-4,-,TRBV27,-,TGTGCCAGCAGTTTCCAGGGGCCGGGTAGGGAAAAACTGTTTTTT,CASSFQGPGREKLFF
TRBJ2-3,-,TRBV11-2,-,TGTGCCAGCAGCAAATCAGATACGCAGTATTTT,CASSKSDTQYF
TRBJ2-2,-,TRBV6-5,-,TGTGCCAGCAGCTCCGGGGGCCCCGGGGAGCTGTTTTTT,CASSSGGPGELFF
TRBJ2-7,-,TRBV5-5,once,TGTGCCAGCAGCTACATACCCTTTGGATCGGCCGAGCAGTACTTC,CASSYIPFGSAEQYF
TRBJ1-1,-,TRBV2,-,TGTGCCAGCAATCAGGGCTGGGCTGAAGCTTTCTTT,CASNQGWAEAFF
TRBJ1-1,-,TRBV30,-,TGTGCCTACAAACAGAACACTGAAGCTTTCTTT,CAYKQNTEAFF
TRBJ2-7,TRBD2,TRBV7-9,few,TGTGCCAGCAGCTTAGGCTATCTAACCCGGGGGGACGAGCAGTACTTC,CASSLGYLTRGDEQYF
TRBJ2-7,TRBD1,TRBV6-1,-,TGTGCCAGCACCAGGCCCGGGACAGGGGGCTACGAGCAGTACTTC,CASTRPGTGGYEQYF
TRBJ2-7,-,TRBV28,-,TGTGCCAGCAGTTTAGCTCCGGGTCGCTGGGAAAATCGAGAACCCTCCTACGAGCAGTACTTC,CASSLAPGRWENREPSYEQYF
TRBJ1-1,-,TRBV19,-,TGTGCCAGTAGTAGGAACGTGTTCACTGAAGCTTTCTTT,CASSRNVFTEAFF
TRBJ2-5,TRBD2,TRBV11-2,once,TGTGCCAGCAGCGTCGAACCGGGACTAGCGGACCAAGAGACCCAGTACTTC,CASSVEPGLADQETQYF
TRBJ2-2,-,TRBV11-2,-,TGTGCCAGCAGCTTGACTCCGAACACCGGGGAGCTGTTTTTT,CASSLTPNTGELFF
TRBJ1-2,-,TRBV14,-,TGTGCCAGCAGCCAAGGGGGAGCGGGCGACTATGGCTACACCTTC,CASSQGGAGDYGYTF